This TCR beta chain derives from a study of CD8 T cells in Susac syndrome. V was pared by 7 bases and J by 1 base, with 2 bases of the junction left unmatched. The germline V gene has CDR1 SNHLY and CDR2 FYNNEI. The CDR3 extends over 13 amino acids. RNA, at about 0.5 to 1 ug, was reverse transcribed with random hexamers. TCRdb used MiXCR to reprocess the immunoSEQ multiplex PCR reads, holding one entry per CDR3 protein. The sample yields 120,000 to 150,000 distinct CDR3 sequences, approximately 93% seen once. Sequencing of TCR beta covered CD8+ and CD4+ T cells obtained from blood. Negative isolation yielded CD8+ and CD4+ T cells; FACS enriched TEMRA cells.

The specimen sequenced was CD4+ T cells from PBMCs. The TCR sequence derives from a human donor in good health. The chain is built from TRBV2 and TRBJ2-7, with 9 bases matching TRBD1. Written as DNA, the CDR3 is TGTGCCAGCAAGGGGACAGGGTCCTACGAGCAGTACTTC. It specifies CASKGTGSYEQYF.